What follows is one T cell receptor (beta chain) and its context. The length of the CDR3 is 13 residues. The V and J ends lost 3 bases and 7 bases, in that order; junction bases with no gene match: 5. Germline V gives CDR1 MNHEY, CDR2 SMNVEV (reference sequence). Original handling: Cell counts per sample came from amplifying reference gene primers. TCRdb's copy holds only in-frame clones and misses some; the assay was immunoSEQ multiplex PCR. V, J and clone size derive from that table, while D and trimming were established from the DNA sequence. Of 150,000 to 200,000 clones listed, more than 85% are singletons. The sample belongs to a study of blood T cell repertoires in COVID-19. Study in general: Sites in the United States, Italy and Spain provided acute and convalescent COVID-19 samples. PBMCs, B-cell-depleted T cells, or T cells provided the cDNA or gDNA that made up the material.

The V gene is TRBV27, the J gene TRBJ2-5, with 7 bases identical to TRBD1. The receptor was isolated from a man in his 70s with active or convalescent COVID-19. What was sequenced was peripheral blood. The CDR3 DNA follows: TGTGCCAGCAGTTTGACAGGGATCGGGACCCAGTACTTC. The encoded protein is CASSLTGIGTQYF.